This is a list of T cell receptor beta chains from one sample in a study of blood T cells in healthy people across ages. TCRdb passed the 5' RACE reads through MiXCR, listing each CDR3 protein once. The sample lists about 1.6 million distinct CDR3 sequences; about 31% were seen once. Sequenced: blood. Source of these receptors: a woman in her twenties or thirties in good health. CDR3s include the opening cysteine and the closing phenylalanine or tryptophan. Part of the rows lack a size; the others show once, few, many or a class for expanded clones.

cdr3_aa j_call clone_size v_call
CSVEGIPGDTQYF TRBJ2-3 many TRBV29-1
CASSYPPVGAQYF TRBJ2-5 NA TRBV6-6
CASTGRSNEKLFF TRBJ1-4 NA TRBV25-1
CASSQVSRGVKLFF TRBJ1-4 NA TRBV4-1
CSATGTSGSTDTQYF TRBJ2-3 NA TRBV29-1
CASSLQLQGDGYTF TRBJ1-2 NA TRBV12-3/TRBV12-4
CASSLARGTSGGFTDTQYF TRBJ2-3 NA TRBV12-3/TRBV12-4
CASSLGEEAYEQYF TRBJ2-7 few TRBV7-6
CSATGLAGGADTQYF TRBJ2-3 few TRBV20-1
CASSQDASDRSYNEQFF TRBJ2-1 few TRBV14
CAPHSNSGANVLTF TRBJ2-6 NA TRBV5-8
CASSEEGLAGLNEQYF NA NA TRBV2
CASSPSGTRDTQYF TRBJ2-3 many TRBV3-1
CASSLSRDIIPYGYTF TRBJ1-2 NA TRBV27
CASSFFSSDRDYEQYF NA NA TRBV5-6
CSARDSTGSYGYTF TRBJ1-2 NA TRBV20-1
CATMRTSGNNEQFF TRBJ2-1 NA TRBV2
CAWSVYSNQPQHF TRBJ1-5 NA TRBV30
CSVSTQSVAFF TRBJ1-1 few TRBV29-1
CASSNGAGIYNEQFF TRBJ2-1 few TRBV2
CASSQTGGSSYEQYF TRBJ2-7 many TRBV4-1
CASSEESNVLTF TRBJ2-6 NA TRBV2
CASSSPTNDRVQNIQYF TRBJ2-4 many TRBV5-1
CASSPRTGGLSGGYTF TRBJ1-2 NA TRBV6-1
CASSSGQYNQPQHF TRBJ1-5 NA TRBV28
CASSPPGTLRETQYF TRBJ2-5 NA TRBV7-6
CASSQMTRTGELFF TRBJ2-2 NA TRBV3-1
CASSHLDRPLTDTQYF TRBJ2-3 NA TRBV4-2
CASSPKGLLTDTQYF TRBJ2-3 NA TRBV3-1
CASSSLPDRGDTEAFF TRBJ1-1 NA TRBV7-9
CASSLHSYGYTF TRBJ1-2 NA TRBV5-1
CASSYSRRSSTDTQYF TRBJ2-3 NA TRBV6-2/TRBV6-3